This T cell receptor beta chain comes out of a study of post-analysis software for immune sequencing data. Of note for this clonotype: Its antigen is still unknown.

CDR3 length: 13 residues. Trimming pared 5 bases from V and 6 bases from J, leaving 13 bases between. Germline CDR1 and CDR2: SGHDN and FVKESK. The library was made from cDNA and included unique molecular identifiers. MiXCR, run by TCRdb on the PCR reads, gives a single entry per CDR3 protein. The data hold roughly 700,000 distinct CDR3 sequences, with about 32% observed a single time. Findings of the study overall: Controls showed lower frequencies than patients for five or six TRBV segments, and TRBV5-6, TRBV5-1 and TRBV20-1 were among these.

The TCR comes from a girl aged 10-17 years with multiple sclerosis. V and J are TRBV14 and TRBJ1-1; D is undetermined. The sample taken for sequencing was blood. CDR3 sequence: CASSIRTWAEAFF. CDR3 nucleotide sequence: TGTGCCAGCAGCATCCGGACCTGGGCTGAAGCTTTCTTT. Full variable domain (outside the CDR3, taken from reference TRBV14 and TRBJ1-1): EAGVTQFPSHSVIEKGQTVTLRCDPISGHDNLYWYRRVMGKEIKFLLHFVKESKQDESGMPNNRFLAERTGGTYSTLKVQPAELEDSGVYFCASSIRTWAEAFFGQGTRLTVV.